Listed below are T cell receptor beta chains from one sample, sequenced in a study of STAT3 mutations in large granular lymphocyte leukemia. Profiling relied on immunoSEQ multiplex PCR, and the TCRdb table lists in-frame clones only, not all of them. The sample has roughly 12,000 clones; roughly 87% are singletons. Sequencing used peripheral blood mononuclear cells. The source of these receptors is a man older than 75 with T-cell large granular lymphocyte leukemia. Some clones in this sample may be carry-over from other donors' samples. The CDR3 runs from the conserved cysteine through the conserved F or W. A D gene is named only where the DNA matches it firmly. Part of the rows lack a size; the others show once, few, many or a class for expanded clones.

size: -; V: TRBV19; J: TRBJ2-6; D: -; CDR3: CASSIGGGFYVLTF; DNA: TGTGCCAGTAGTATAGGGGGCGGGTTCTACGTCCTGACTTTC
size: -; V: TRBV6-1; J: TRBJ1-1; D: -; CDR3: CASSEFGGGTEAFF; DNA: TGTGCCAGCAGTGAATTCGGGGGAGGGACTGAAGCTTTCTTT
size: -; V: TRBV18; J: TRBJ2-4; D: TRBD2; CDR3: CASSPPGLAGGLQNIQYF; DNA: TGTGCCAGCTCACCACCGGGACTAGCGGGGGGGCTCCAAAACATTCAGTACTTC
size: -; V: TRBV4-3; J: TRBJ2-7; D: TRBD1; CDR3: CASSQDRGNEQYF; DNA: TGCGCCAGCAGCCAAGACAGGGGGAACGAGCAGTACTTC
size: -; V: TRBV18; J: TRBJ1-4; D: -; CDR3: CASSPLTGSISEKLFF; DNA: TGTGCCAGCTCACCACTTACAGGGTCAATAAGTGAAAAACTGTTTTTT
size: -; V: TRBV5-1; J: TRBJ2-3; D: TRBD2; CDR3: CASSLSSGSTDTQYF; DNA: TGCGCCAGCAGCTTGTCTAGCGGAAGCACAGATACGCAGTATTTT
size: -; V: TRBV28; J: TRBJ2-7; D: -; CDR3: CASTRHYEQYF; DNA: TGTGCCAGCACTCGTCACTACGAGCAGTACTTC
size: -; V: TRBV27; J: TRBJ1-2; D: -; CDR3: CASSSVFAGQIYGYTF; DNA: TGTGCCAGCAGCTCAGTCTTTGCCGGACAGATCTATGGCTACACCTTC
size: -; V: TRBV6-1; J: TRBJ2-6; D: -; CDR3: CASSDSGANVLTF; DNA: TGTGCCAGCAGTGACTCTGGGGCCAACGTCCTGACTTTC
size: -; V: TRBV5-6; J: TRBJ2-7; D: -; CDR3: CASSTSIEGEGEQYF; DNA: TGTGCCAGCAGCACCTCGATCGAGGGGGAAGGCGAGCAGTACTTC
size: -; V: TRBV18; J: TRBJ1-5; D: TRBD1; CDR3: CASSLDRGTGNQPQHF; DNA: TGTGCCAGCTCGCTAGACAGGGGCACAGGCAATCAGCCCCAGCATTTT
size: -; V: TRBV5-6; J: TRBJ2-7; D: -; CDR3: CASSLRGSGHRYEQYF; DNA: TGTGCCAGCAGCTTGAGGGGCTCAGGCCACCGGTACGAGCAGTACTTC
size: -; V: TRBV2; J: TRBJ1-4; D: -; CDR3: CASSEASAATNEKLFF; DNA: TGTGCCAGCAGTGAAGCGTCGGCTGCAACTAATGAAAAACTGTTTTTT
size: -; V: TRBV6-6; J: TRBJ2-7; D: TRBD1; CDR3: CASSQGADEQYF; DNA: TGTGCCAGCAGTCAGGGGGCAGACGAGCAGTACTTC
size: -; V: TRBV15; J: TRBJ1-2; D: -; CDR3: CATSRDAGYTF; DNA: TGTGCCACCAGCAGAGATGCGGGCTACACCTTC
size: -; V: TRBV5-1; J: TRBJ2-7; D: -; CDR3: CASSSNGGGSRSKISYEQYF; DNA: TGCGCCAGCAGCTCCAATGGGGGCGGGTCCAGATCCAAGATCTCCTACGAGCAGTACTTC
size: -; V: TRBV11-2; J: TRBJ1-1; D: -; CDR3: CASSHNTRGTEAFF; DNA: TGTGCCAGCAGCCACAACACTCGCGGGACTGAAGCTTTCTTT
size: -; V: TRBV30; J: TRBJ1-1; D: -; CDR3: CAWSSNKDTEAFF; DNA: TGTGCCTGGAGTTCTAACAAAGACACTGAAGCTTTCTTT
size: -; V: TRBV7-2; J: TRBJ1-1; D: -; CDR3: CASTTGYANTEAFF; DNA: TGTGCCAGCACCACAGGGTATGCGAACACTGAAGCTTTCTTT
size: -; V: TRBV15; J: TRBJ1-2; D: TRBD1; CDR3: CATGTGYGYTF; DNA: TGTGCCACCGGGACAGGATATGGCTACACCTTC
size: -; V: TRBV18; J: TRBJ2-2; D: -; CDR3: CASSQPGTNTGELFF; DNA: TGTGCCAGCTCTCAGCCGGGGACGAACACCGGGGAGCTGTTTTTT
size: -; V: TRBV13; J: TRBJ1-2; D: TRBD1; CDR3: CASSLTTGAGYGYTF; DNA: TGTGCCAGCAGCTTAACCACAGGGGCTGGCTATGGCTACACCTTC
size: -; V: TRBV18; J: TRBJ1-5; D: TRBD1; CDR3: CASSPDGQANQPQHF; DNA: TGTGCCAGCTCACCTGACGGACAGGCCAATCAGCCCCAGCATTTT
size: once; V: TRBV4-1; J: TRBJ2-5; D: -; CDR3: CASSQGGGEETQYF; DNA: TGCGCCAGCAGCCAAGGAGGCGGGGAAGAGACCCAGTACTTC
size: -; V: TRBV11-2; J: TRBJ2-3; D: TRBD1; CDR3: CASTKGQYSDTQYF; DNA: TGTGCCAGCACCAAGGGACAGTATTCAGATACGCAGTATTTT
size: -; V: TRBV7-9; J: TRBJ2-3; D: -; CDR3: CASSWEISTDTQYF; DNA: TGTGCCAGCAGCTGGGAGATAAGCACAGATACGCAGTATTTT